This note documents a single T cell receptor (beta chain) sequence. The antigen is undetermined. The source of the sample is a study of T cell responses to AZD1222 COVID-19 vaccine. Regarding the study as a whole: Clonal diversity may have been underestimated in mostly white British donors. Once two AZD1222 doses were given, Spike-specific TCR breadth and depth went up.

The CDR3 length is 17 residues. CDR1 is MNHEY and CDR2 is SVGEGT in the germline V gene. After removal of 4 bases from V and 7 bases from J, the junction contained 14 bases not matched to a gene. TCRdb's copy holds only in-frame clones and misses some; the assay was immunoSEQ multiplex PCR. The sample records roughly 70,000 clones, approximately 79% being singletons. The chain recombines TRBV6-2 or TRBV6-3 with TRBJ1-5; 9 nucleotides match TRBD1. The clonotype originates from an adult in good health. Sequenced here: peripheral blood, sampled on day 0 of MenACWY control vaccination. CDR3 residues: CASSFLIPGTGRQPQHF. The CDR3 nucleotides are TGTGCCAGCAGTTTCCTTATACCCGGGACAGGGAGGCAGCCCCAGCATTTT.